The text below deals with one T cell receptor (beta chain). The healthy adult donors were HIV-negative and reported no recent acute infections or vaccinations. V trimming: 1 base; J trimming: 0 bases; junction bases outside the gene matches: 7. The germline V gene encodes CDR1 SGHDT and CDR2 YYEEEE. CDR3 size: 17 residues. These data are taken from a study of shared clonotypes between healthy human individuals. Study summary: CD4 naive and memory got three plates each, CD8 naive two, CD8 memory one.

Profiling relied on immunoSEQ multiplex PCR, and the TCRdb table lists in-frame clones only, not all of them. The data contain millions of clones, 85% to 95% of them singletons. This chain links TRBV5-6 with TRBJ1-2, with TRBD1 identical over 9 bases. Input material: naive CD4+ T cells sorted from blood. As for subset: CD45RA+ positively selected. The TCR originated in a man aged 18 to 35 in good health. The CDR3 reads CASSLRSTGGTNYGYTF. In DNA form, the CDR3 reads TGTGCCAGCAGCTTGAGGTCGACAGGGGGTACTAACTATGGCTACACCTTC.